This T cell receptor beta chain is drawn from a study of shared clonotypes between healthy human individuals. Some clones are missing from TCRdb's copy, which holds only in-frame ones; the method was immunoSEQ multiplex PCR. The top ten hold around 24% of the sample, which has 750,000 to 1,000,000 clones, about 92% seen once. As defined, naive CD8 cells were CD45RO-negative and positively selected for CCR7, with terminally differentiated effector memory CD45RA+ cells excluded. Trimming removed 6 bases from V and 2 bases from J; junction bases left unmatched: 8. Germline CDR1 reads MNHEY; CDR2 reads SVGAGI. CDR3 length equals 15 residues.

Sequenced: naive CD8+ T cells sorted from blood. The chain combines TRBV6-5 with TRBJ1-1; TRBD1 aligns across 8 bases. The clonotype was recovered from a man aged 25 to 45 in good health. CDR3 in DNA: TGTGCCAGCAGCTATACGGGGACAGGTAACACTGAAGCTTTCTTT. Its protein is CASSYTGTGNTEAFF.